Following are 29 T cell receptor beta chains from one sample sequenced in a study of T cells in narcolepsy. Some clones are missing from TCRdb's copy, which holds only in-frame ones; the method was immunoSEQ multiplex PCR. The table shows under 35,000 clones, with around 79% occurring only once. Sequencing input: CD45RA- memory CD4+ T cells from PBMCs. The receptors here all came from a human donor with narcolepsy.

CDR3 sequence: CASSANYEQYF. The CDR3 DNA follows: TGTGCCAGCAGCGCTAACTACGAGCAGTACTTC. The chain couples TRBV6-5 to TRBJ2-5; D not certain. TRBJ2-7 explains the end of the DNA better; the J call may be wrong. The CDR3 contains 11 residues. Per the germline V gene, CDR1 is MNHEY and CDR2 is SVGAGI.

The J gene is TRBJ2-3, the V gene TRBV19; 9 bases fit TRBD1. Losses at the gene ends were 3 bases for V and 2 bases for J; bases not matched to a gene: 9. This CDR3 region has 17 residues. CDR1 is LNHDA and CDR2 is SQIVND in the germline V gene (reference sequence). The CDR3: CASSMDRGVANTDTQYF. The CDR3 nucleotides are TGTGCCAGTAGTATGGACAGGGGAGTAGCGAACACAGATACGCAGTATTTT.

The chain couples TRBV6-1 to TRBJ1-1; D unclear. This CDR3 is 13 amino acids long. Germline V gene sequence: CDR1 MNHNS, CDR2 SASEGT. Trimming cost V 5 bases and J 0 bases, with 7 bases left between them. DNA of the CDR3: TGTGCCAGCAGTACTAACATGAACACTGAAGCTTTCTTT. It is translated as CASSTNMNTEAFF.

The rearrangement uses TRBV2 and TRBJ2-2, with a tentative D call TRBD2 (6 bases). Trimming stripped 5 bases from V and 1 base from J, with 8 bases between. The CDR3 runs to 14 residues. Germline CDR1 and CDR2: SNHLY and FYNNEI. The CDR3: CASSQGGNTGELFF. The CDR3, as DNA: TGTGCCAGCAGTCAGGGAGGGAACACCGGGGAGCTGTTTTTT.

The V gene is TRBV6-5, the J gene TRBJ1-6, with 9 bases matching TRBD1. The CDR3 length is 15 residues. From germline, CDR1 is MNHEY and CDR2 SVGAGI. V was clipped by 0 bases and J by 10 bases; unmatched bases: 4. Here the CDR3 DNA reads TGTGCCAGCAGTTACTCGACAGGGGGTGAGTCACCCCTCCACTTT. The encoded protein is CASSYSTGGESPLHF.

The chain recombines TRBV27 with TRBJ2-3, with 8 bases that match TRBD2. This CDR3 is built from 15 residues. Trimming at V came to 6 bases and at J to 1 base, leaving 6 bases not matched to a gene. Per germline, CDR1 MNHEY and CDR2 SMNVEV (reference sequence). The CDR3 here is CASRREGWGTDTQYF. CDR3 nucleotide sequence: TGTGCCAGCAGACGGGAGGGTTGGGGCACAGATACGCAGTATTTT.

The V and J genes are TRBV6-5 and TRBJ2-7, with 10 bases lining up with TRBD2. The length of the CDR3 is 15 residues. J lost 7 bases, V lost 4 bases, and 10 bases had no gene match. Germline V gene lookup returns CDR1 MNHEY and CDR2 SVGAGI. The CDR3 region is CASSWTTSGHQEQYF. The CDR3 DNA sequence: TGTGCCAGCAGTTGGACGACTAGCGGGCATCAAGAGCAGTACTTC.

The gene calls are TRBV5-1 and TRBJ1-2; 7 nucleotides align to TRBD1. Losses at the gene ends were 6 bases for V and 5 bases for J; bases not matched to a gene: 10. The CDR3 length is 14 residues. CDR1 is SGHRS, CDR2 YFSETQ, per germline. CDR3 coding DNA: TGCGCCAGCACCCCCCCGGGACAGCTTTATGGCTACACCTTC. Translated: CASTPPGQLYGYTF.

The chain carries TRBV15 and TRBJ2-2; weak D call: TRBD2 (6 bases). V was trimmed by 0 bases and J by 6 bases, leaving 14 bases between them. Germline values: CDR1 LNHNV, CDR2 YYDKDF (reference sequence). The CDR3 extends over 16 amino acids. The CDR3 sequence is CATSRDRGFEAGELFF. CDR3 bases: TGTGCCACCAGCAGAGATCGGGGGTTCGAGGCCGGGGAGCTGTTTTTT.

The chain has TRBV19 and TRBJ2-7; D call uncertain. The CDR3 covers 14 residues. Germline V gives CDR1 LNHDA, CDR2 SQIVND (reference sequence). Trimming cost V 5 bases and J 0 bases, with 11 bases left between them. The CDR3 protein is CASSADAVSYEQYF. The DNA of the CDR3 is TGTGCCAGTAGTGCCGACGCGGTCTCCTACGAGCAGTACTTC. The whole variable domain, filled in from reference TRBV19 and TRBJ2-7, reads DGGITQSPKYLFRKEGQNVTLSCEQNLNHDAMYWYRQDPGQGLRLIYYSQIVNDFQKGDIAEGYSVSREKKESFPLTVTSAQKNPTAFYLCASSADAVSYEQYFGPGTRLTVT.

The genes are TRBV7-2 and TRBJ2-7; D is tentatively TRBD1 or TRBD2 (6 bases each). V gave up 6 bases and J gave up 7 bases, with 16 bases separating them. There are 13 residues in the CDR3. From germline, CDR1 is SGHTA and CDR2 FQGNSA. In DNA form, the CDR3 reads TGTGCCAGCAGTCGTGAACGGAGGGGGGAGCAGTACTTC. Translating gives CASSRERRGEQYF.

The chain recombines TRBV2 with TRBJ2-7, with 9 bases lining up with TRBD2. The CDR3 is made up of 15 amino acids. The junction had 6 bases not matched to a gene; V was cut back by 6 bases and J by 0 bases. Per germline, CDR1 SNHLY and CDR2 FYNNEI. CDR3 bases: TGTGCCAGCAGGGTTAGCGGGAGCGCCTCCTACGAGCAGTACTTC. Its protein product is CASRVSGSASYEQYF.

This chain links TRBV5-1 with TRBJ2-2; D is unclear. The CDR3 sequence is 19 residues long. Germline V gene data show CDR1 as SGHRS and CDR2 as YFSETQ. V was clipped by 0 bases and J by 1 base, with 19 bases between them. The CDR3 DNA sequence: TGCGCCAGCAGCTTGGTTGGCGTCGGCCGGGTCGGGAACACCGGGGAGCTGTTTTTT. As protein: CASSLVGVGRVGNTGELFF. Filled out from reference TRBV5-1 and TRBJ2-2, the complete variable domain reads KAGVTQTPRYLIKTRGQQVTLSCSPISGHRSVSWYQQTPGQGLQFLFEYFSETQRNKGNFPGRFSGRQFSNSRSEMNVSTLELGDSALYLCASSLVGVGRVGNTGELFFGEGSRLTVL.

V and J are TRBV9 and TRBJ2-5; D tentatively reads TRBD1 or TRBD2 (6 bases each). CDR3 length: 14 amino acids. Deletions cut 4 bases from V and 7 bases from J, with 17 bases between. The V gene's germline CDR1 is SGDLS and CDR2 YYNGEE. The CDR3 spells CASSSTRGPGTQYF. CDR3 in DNA: TGTGCCAGCAGCTCTACCCGGGGGCCGGGGACCCAGTACTTC.

The chain links TRBV12-5 to TRBJ1-5; D perhaps matches TRBD1 (6 bases). Germline assignment: CDR1 LGHNT and CDR2 FRNRAP. The CDR3 length is 16 residues. V lost 7 bases to trimming and J lost 4 bases, with 20 bases between them. CDR3 sequence reads: CASADHAGGWNQPQHF. Written as DNA, the CDR3 is TGTGCTAGTGCTGACCACGCGGGGGGCTGGAATCAGCCCCAGCATTTT.

The gene calls are TRBV7-6 and TRBJ2-1; 10 bases align to TRBD2. The CDR3 has 18 amino acids. V lost 6 bases and J lost 3; bases outside the gene matches: 14. Germline loops: CDR1 SGHVS, CDR2 FNYEAQ. CDR3 bases: TGTGCCAGCAGACCTACTAGCGGGGTCGTCGGTCACTACAATGAGCAGTTCTTC. Translation gives CASRPTSGVVGHYNEQFF.

The V gene is TRBV6-5, the J gene TRBJ1-1; D not certain. V was clipped by 10 bases and J by 0 bases, with 15 bases between them. The germline CDR1 and CDR2 sequences are MNHEY and SVGAGI. The CDR3 is 14 amino acids. The CDR3: CANNRAEVNTEAFF. The CDR3 DNA reads as TGTGCCAATAATAGGGCGGAGGTGAACACTGAAGCTTTCTTT.

This clone was observed once. This chain uses TRBV7-9 with TRBJ2-1, with 11 positions matching TRBD2. The trim removed 5 bases at V and 7 bases at J, leaving 7 bases unmatched. CDR3 size: 15 residues. CDR1 SEHNR and CDR2 FQNEAQ come from the germline V gene (reference sequence). The CDR3 nucleotides read TGTGCCAGCAGCATTACTAGCGGGAGTTCGAATGAGCAGTTCTTC. Its translation: CASSITSGSSNEQFF.

This clone was picked up a small number of times. V usage is TRBV27 and J usage is TRBJ2-7, with D possibly matching TRBD2 (5 bases). The CDR3 covers 12 residues. The germline V gene encodes CDR1 MNHEY and CDR2 SMNVEV (reference sequence). V was shortened by 8 bases and J by 2 bases, with 10 bases between the two germline ends. CDR3 residues: CASGGIPYEQYF. The CDR3 DNA is TGTGCCAGCGGAGGAATACCCTACGAGCAGTACTTC.

The chain couples TRBV7-8 to TRBJ2-7; D possibly corresponds to TRBD2 (6 bases). Trimming pared 4 bases from V and 2 bases from J, leaving 12 bases between. The length of the CDR3 is 14 residues. CDR1 and CDR2 from the germline V gene are SGHVS and FQNEAQ. The CDR3 spells CASSSGSSAYEQYF. In DNA form, the CDR3 reads TGTGCCAGCAGCTCCGGGAGTTCCGCCTACGAGCAGTACTTC. Supplemented by reference TRBV7-8 and TRBJ2-7, the full variable domain reads GAGVSQSPRYKVAKRGQDVALRCDPISGHVSLFWYQQALGQGPEFLTYFQNEAQLDKSGLPSDRFFAERPEGSVSTLKIQRTQQEDSAVYLCASSSGSSAYEQYFGPGTRLTVT.

The chain couples TRBV7-2 to TRBJ2-5; the D gene is possibly TRBD2 (5 bases). The end of the DNA is better explained by TRBJ2-7, so the J call may be wrong. This CDR3 has 13 residues. Germline V gene lookup returns CDR1 SGHTA and CDR2 FQGNSA. The CDR3 is CASSFGRLYEQYF. For the CDR3, the DNA is TGTGCCAGCAGCTTCGGAAGACTATACGAGCAGTACTTC.

The chain has TRBV9 and TRBJ2-7, with TRBD2 matching over 8 bases. V gave up 3 bases and J gave up 3 bases; unmatched junction bases: 2. CDR3 size: 13 residues. The germline gives CDR1 SGDLS, CDR2 YYNGEE. CDR3: CASSGSGDYEQYF. CDR3 sequence (DNA): TGTGCCAGCAGCGGTAGCGGGGACTACGAGCAGTACTTC.

This chain joins TRBV7-2 and TRBJ2-7; D call uncertain. The CDR3 loop spans 15 amino acids. Per the germline V gene, CDR1 is SGHTA and CDR2 is FQGNSA. V shed 6 bases and J shed 1 base, with 16 bases lying between them. The CDR3 nucleotides read TGTGCCAGCAGAGGGTGGGCAGTACTTTCCTACGAGCAGTACTTC. Translating it yields CASRGWAVLSYEQYF.

The V call is TRBV30, the J call TRBJ2-1; 10 nucleotides match TRBD1. The V and J ends lost 4 bases and 4 bases, in that order; junction bases with no gene match: 4. The CDR3 loop spans 14 amino acids. Germline V CDR1 and CDR2: GTSNPN, SVGIG (reference sequence). The CDR3 loop reads CAWIKGQGYNEQFF. CDR3 nucleotides: TGTGCCTGGATTAAGGGACAGGGGTACAATGAGCAGTTCTTC.

This clone has more than one count but fewer than ten. The junction departs from the called germline gene at one end, perhaps through a read error. This chain connects TRBV7-9 to TRBJ2-6; D gene uncertain. CDR3 size: 14 residues. Germline lookup yields CDR1 SEHNR and CDR2 FQNEAQ (reference sequence). The CDR3 region is CASGLNSGANVLTF. In nucleotides, the CDR3 is TGTGCCAGCGGCTTGAACTCTGGGGCCAACGTCCTGACTTTC.

V is TRBV6-6 and J is TRBJ1-2; possibly TRBD1 for D (5 bases). Trimming stripped 4 bases from V and 7 bases from J, with 10 bases between. There are 12 residues in the CDR3. Germline V gene lookup returns CDR1 MNHNY and CDR2 SVGAGI (reference sequence). DNA of the CDR3: TGTGCCAGCAGTTCCCTGACAGCTGGCTACACCTTC. As protein: CASSSLTAGYTF.

Only a few counts were recorded for this clone. The gene calls are TRBV10-3 and TRBJ1-3; the D is unclear. With 2 bases removed from V and 4 bases from J, the gap between germline ends came to 6 bases. The CDR3 is made up of 13 amino acids. The germline CDR1 and CDR2 sequences are ENHRY and SYGVKD. CDR3 coding DNA: TGTGCCATCAGTGAGGTGAGGGGAAACACCATATATTTT. Translation: CAISEVRGNTIYF.

V usage is TRBV6-1 and J usage is TRBJ2-3; 9 bases are a match to TRBD2. Germline lookup yields CDR1 MNHNS and CDR2 SASEGT. J gave up 4 bases and V 6 bases, and 5 bases lay outside the gene matches. CDR3 length equals 14 residues. The CDR3 DNA is TGTGCCAGCAGGAGACTAGCGGCCGCAGATACGCAGTATTTT. Residues: CASRRLAAADTQYF.

V and J are TRBV9 and TRBJ2-7; 10 bases line up with TRBD2. The germline V gene encodes CDR1 SGDLS and CDR2 YYNGEE. This CDR3 comprises 20 residues. Trimming at V came to 0 bases and at J to 1 base, leaving 16 bases not matched to a gene. CDR3 in DNA: TGTGCCAGCAGCGTAGGCAGCCGTAAAGGGCGGACTAGCGGATCCTACGAGCAGTACTTC. Translation: CASSVGSRKGRTSGSYEQYF. The whole variable domain, remainder taken from reference TRBV9 and TRBJ2-7, is DSGVTQTPKHLITATGQRVTLRCSPRSGDLSVYWYQQSLDQGLQFLIQYYNGEERAKGNILERFSAQQFPDLHSELNLSSLELGDSALYFCASSVGSRKGRTSGSYEQYFGPGTRLTVT.